The 15 T cell receptor beta chains presented below share a single source sample, sequenced in a study of blood T cell repertoires in COVID-19. Clones were sequenced by immunoSEQ multiplex PCR, and TCRdb holds only the in-frame ones, with some missing. Found here are under 200,000 clones, 70% to 90% of them singletons; the top ten hold less than 8%. Sequencing was carried out using PBMCs or T cells enriched from blood (not recorded which). The source is a woman aged 45-60 years who had recovered from COVID-19.

The rearrangement joins TRBV19 to TRBJ2-7; TRBD2 matches at 8 bases. The CDR3 runs 14 residues. Trimming at V came to 5 bases and at J to 3 bases, leaving 6 bases not matched to a gene. Germline-derived CDR1 and CDR2 are LNHDA and SQIVND (reference sequence). CDR3 in DNA: TGTGCCAGTAGTTCCCGGGGGGGGGTCTACGAGCAGTACTTC. This codes for CASSSRGGVYEQYF.

The CDR3 DNA is TGTGCCAGCAGCGTAATGGACAGCTCCGTCGGGGAGCTGTTTTTT. Encoded protein: CASSVMDSSVGELFF. The chain carries TRBV9 and TRBJ2-2; weak D call: TRBD1 (6 bases). This CDR3 has 15 residues. From germline, CDR1 is SGDLS and CDR2 YYNGEE. V was pared by 1 base and J by 7 bases, with 14 bases between.

This clone showed up just once. The V call is TRBV6-2 or TRBV6-3, the J call TRBJ1-1; weak D call: TRBD1 (5 bases). Germline V CDR1 and CDR2: MNHEY, SVGEGT. This CDR3 is 18 amino acids long. V dropped 2 bases and J dropped 2 bases, with 21 bases sitting between them. The CDR3 DNA is TGTGCCAGCAGTTACAAAGGAGGGGTGGGGGGTATCAACACTGAAGCTTTCTTT. Translating gives CASSYKGGVGGINTEAFF.

The chain is built from TRBV27 and TRBJ2-1; 11 bases fit TRBD2. CDR1 and CDR2 (germline): MNHEY, SMNVEV (reference sequence). This CDR3 contains 18 residues. V shed 4 bases and J 0 bases; nucleotides not matched to a gene: 8. CDR3 protein: CASSSGLAGGYSYNEQFF. The CDR3 bases are TGTGCCAGCAGTTCCGGCCTAGCGGGGGGCTACTCCTACAATGAGCAGTTCTTC.

The rearrangement uses TRBV5-1 and TRBJ1-1; 7 nucleotides line up with TRBD1. Losses at the gene ends were 1 base for V and 3 bases for J; bases not matched to a gene: 3. CDR3 length: 14 amino acids. Germline assignment: CDR1 SGHRS and CDR2 YFSETQ. The CDR3 region has the DNA TGCGCCAGCAGCTTGACAGGGGCGGACACTGAAGCTTTCTTT. As protein: CASSLTGADTEAFF.

The rearrangement links TRBV24-1 to TRBJ2-1; 7 positions agree with TRBD1. Per germline, CDR1 KGHDR and CDR2 SFDVKD. The CDR3 length is 14 residues. V was clipped by 2 bases and J by 10 bases; unmatched bases: 7. As DNA, the CDR3 is TGTGCCACCAGTGATTGGGACAGCGGACGGGAGCAGTTCTTC. Translation gives CATSDWDSGREQFF.

The chain is built from TRBV24-1 and TRBJ2-2; 8 nucleotides agree with TRBD2. Germline-derived CDR1 and CDR2 are KGHDR and SFDVKD. The CDR3 contains 14 residues. The V segment lost 9 bases and the J segment 0 bases; nucleotides outside the gene matches: 2. CDR3 DNA: TGTGCCACCCGCGGGGGGCCGAACACCGGGGAGCTGTTTTTT. Its translation: CATRGGPNTGELFF.

The rearrangement uses TRBV12-3 or TRBV12-4 and TRBJ2-3, with 7 bases aligning to TRBD1. The CDR3 has 12 residues. V lost 7 bases and J lost 6; bases outside the gene matches: 4. The CDR3 DNA follows: TGTGCCAGCACCCAGGACAGGGATACGCAGTATTTT. Translation gives CASTQDRDTQYF.

The rearrangement joins TRBV9 to TRBJ2-5; D gene ambiguous. Germline V gene sequence: CDR1 SGDLS, CDR2 YYNGEE. V was shortened by 0 bases and J by 5 bases, with 11 bases between the two germline ends. This CDR3 spans 14 amino acids. CDR3 protein: CASSVGANWETQYF. CDR3 nucleotides: TGTGCCAGCAGCGTAGGGGCCAATTGGGAGACCCAGTACTTC.

V gene TRBV9 combines with J gene TRBJ2-2; D is ambiguous. The CDR3 runs 13 residues. Germline V gene data show CDR1 as SGDLS and CDR2 as YYNGEE. V was clipped by 1 base and J by 3 bases, with 4 bases between them. CDR3 amino acids: CASSVRDTGELFF. The CDR3 region has the DNA TGTGCCAGCAGCGTACGAGACACCGGGGAGCTGTTTTTT.

The chain recombines TRBV4-2 with TRBJ2-7; D is ambiguous. CDR3 size: 15 residues. Germline V lookup: CDR1 LGHNA, CDR2 YNFKEQ. The V end was cut by 0 bases, the J end by 3 bases, with 12 bases between. Here the CDR3 reads CASSQDREVIYEQYF. CDR3 nucleotide sequence: TGTGCCAGCAGCCAAGATCGAGAAGTCATCTACGAGCAGTACTTC.

This chain joins TRBV9 and TRBJ2-2, with D possibly matching TRBD1 (6 bases). The V gene lost 4 bases and the J gene lost 5 bases, with 12 bases spanning the gap. The germline V gene has CDR1 SGDLS and CDR2 YYNGEE. The CDR3 consists of 14 residues. Here the CDR3 reads CASSLIQGTGELFF. The CDR3 nucleotides are TGTGCCAGCAGCCTCATTCAGGGGACCGGGGAGCTGTTTTTT. The variable domain in full, with the rest retrieved from reference TRBV9 and TRBJ2-2, is DSGVTQTPKHLITATGQRVTLRCSPRSGDLSVYWYQQSLDQGLQFLIQYYNGEERAKGNILERFSAQQFPDLHSELNLSSLELGDSALYFCASSLIQGTGELFFGEGSRLTVL.

The gene calls are TRBV5-1 and TRBJ2-7; TRBD1 is a possible D gene (6 bases). Per germline, CDR1 SGHRS and CDR2 YFSETQ. V lost 3 bases, J lost 1 base, and 11 bases lay in between. The CDR3 sequence is 14 residues long. CDR3 region: CASSYVQGSYEQYF. The CDR3 nucleotides are TGCGCCAGCAGCTACGTACAGGGTTCCTACGAGCAGTACTTC.

This clone has just one count. The DNA of the CDR3 is TGTGCCATCCGAAGGCCAGGTCAAGGAACCCAGTACTTC. Its translation: CAIRRPGQGTQYF. V and J are TRBV7-2 and TRBJ2-5; D not resolved. The V gene's germline CDR1 is SGHTA and CDR2 FQGNSA. The CDR3 totals 13 residues. The V end was cut by 10 bases, the J end by 8 bases, with 20 bases between.

This clone is a singleton in its sample. The chain couples TRBV29-1 to TRBJ2-7, with D possibly TRBD2 on 6 matching bases. This CDR3 has 13 amino acids. The V gene's germline CDR1 is SQVTM and CDR2 ANQGSEA. The V gene lost 7 bases and the J gene lost 4 bases, with 17 bases spanning the gap. The CDR3 nucleotides are TGCAGCGCACGGAGGGGCCTGACTTACGAGCAGTACTTC. It encodes CSARRGLTYEQYF.